These 22 T cell receptor beta chains were sequenced from one sample in a study of blood T cell repertoires in COVID-19. Assay: immunoSEQ multiplex PCR; the TCRdb copy retains only in-frame clones and omits some. The sample lists fewer than 300,000 clones; about nine tenths were seen once. The sequenced sample was PBMCs or T cells enriched from blood (not recorded which). The source is a woman in her thirties or forties with acute COVID-19.

Written as DNA, the CDR3 is TGTGCCAGCAGTTCCCCCAGGGGGCGATTGACTGAAGCTTTCTTT. Translated, it gives CASSSPRGRLTEAFF. This rearrangement joins TRBV28 to TRBJ1-1; TRBD1 agrees at 8 bases. Losses at the gene ends were 4 bases for V and 5 bases for J; bases not matched to a gene: 9. Per germline, CDR1 MDHEN and CDR2 SYDVKM. This CDR3 comprises 15 residues.

V is TRBV24-1 and J is TRBJ1-2, with 7 bases lining up with TRBD1. From germline, CDR1 is KGHDR and CDR2 SFDVKD. V gave up 3 bases and J gave up 8 bases; unmatched junction bases: 8. This CDR3 is built from 14 residues. The CDR3 sequence is CATSDTGVASGYTF. CDR3 nucleotides: TGTGCCACCAGTGATACAGGGGTCGCAAGCGGCTACACCTTC.

The J gene is TRBJ1-3, the V gene TRBV5-1, with D possibly being TRBD1 (5 bases). Trimming took 5 bases from V and 2 from J, leaving 8 bases between them. Germline CDR1 reads SGHRS; CDR2 reads YFSETQ. The CDR3 contains 13 residues. In DNA, the CDR3 is TGCGCCAGCAGTGACAGCACTGGAAACACCATATATTTT. Residues: CASSDSTGNTIYF.

In its sample, this clone was seen once. The chain joins TRBV28 to TRBJ1-1, with D perhaps matching TRBD1 (5 bases). Germline CDR1 is MDHEN and CDR2 is SYDVKM. The CDR3 covers 13 residues. V lost 6 bases, J lost 6 bases, and 14 bases lay in between. The CDR3 reads CASSPGTGAEAFF. The DNA for the CDR3 is TGTGCCAGCAGCCCAGGGACGGGGGCTGAAGCTTTCTTT.

The chain combines TRBV20-1 with TRBJ1-2; 7 bases match TRBD1. The CDR3 is 11 amino acids. V gave up 6 bases and J gave up 4 bases; unmatched junction bases: 2. The germline V gene has CDR1 DFQATT and CDR2 SNEGSKA (reference sequence). CDR3: CSAGQSYGYTF. The CDR3 DNA sequence: TGCAGTGCGGGACAGAGCTATGGCTACACCTTC.

The chain employs TRBV4-2 and TRBJ2-1, with 7 bases lining up with TRBD2. The trim removed 0 bases at V and 9 bases at J, leaving 14 bases unmatched. The CDR3 has 17 amino acids. CDR1 is LGHNA, CDR2 YNFKEQ, per germline. The CDR3 DNA is TGTGCCAGCAGCCAAGACCCCTGGTCTGCGGGAGAACCTGAGCAGTTCTTC. Protein product: CASSQDPWSAGEPEQFF.

The CDR3 spells CASSLGSGLAETQYF. Here the CDR3 DNA reads TGTGCCAGCAGCTTAGGGTCCGGGCTAGCGGAGACCCAGTACTTC. This chain uses TRBV11-2 with TRBJ2-5; possible D gene TRBD2, 6 bases. Trimming shortened V by 1 base and J by 5 bases, and 14 bases separated the two germline ends. In germline, CDR1 is SGHAT, CDR2 FQNNGV. The CDR3 extends over 15 amino acids.

The V gene is TRBV7-6, the J gene TRBJ2-3; 8 positions match TRBD2. The CDR3 totals 16 residues. The J segment lost 0 bases and the V segment lost 3 bases, leaving 5 bases of the junction unmatched. The germline gives CDR1 SGHVS, CDR2 FNYEAQ. CDR3 sequence reads: CASSFRAGGSTDTQYF. The CDR3 DNA is TGTGCCAGCAGCTTCCGGGCGGGAGGAAGCACAGATACGCAGTATTTT.

The chain employs TRBV7-2 and TRBJ2-7; 9 bases are shared with TRBD2. This CDR3 comprises 15 residues. V lost 2 bases, J lost 2 bases, and 4 bases stayed unmatched. Germline values: CDR1 SGHTA, CDR2 FQGNSA. CDR3 sequence reads: CASSLQASGTYEQYF. The CDR3, as DNA: TGTGCCAGCAGCTTACAGGCTAGCGGGACCTACGAGCAGTACTTC.

The CDR3 is CASSYSSRRDTEAFF. Written as DNA, the CDR3 is TGTGCCAGCAGTTACTCGAGCAGACGGGACACTGAAGCTTTCTTT. V usage is TRBV6-5 and J usage is TRBJ1-1; D call uncertain. Germline loops: CDR1 MNHEY, CDR2 SVGAGI. Deletions cut 0 bases from V and 3 bases from J, with 11 bases between. The CDR3 totals 15 residues.

This clone was counted a single time. The rearrangement joins TRBV5-5 to TRBJ1-2; a possible D gene is TRBD1 (5 bases). This CDR3 comprises 14 residues. The ends were cut back, 4 bases at V and 4 bases at J, with 14 bases in the middle. CDR1 and CDR2 (germline): SGHKS, YYEKEE (reference sequence). Here the CDR3 DNA reads TGTGCCAGCAGCACAGGAACCGGGGGCTATGGCTACACCTTC. Translating it yields CASSTGTGGYGYTF. Drawing the rest from reference TRBV5-5 and TRBJ1-2, the complete variable domain is DAGVTQSPTHLIKTRGQQVTLRCSPISGHKSVSWYQQVLGQGPQFIFQYYEKEERGRGNFPDRFSARQFPNYSSELNVNALLLGDSALYLCASSTGTGGYGYTFGSGTRLTVV.

V usage is TRBV4-1 and J usage is TRBJ2-1; possible D gene TRBD1, 5 bases. The germline CDR1 and CDR2 sequences are MGHRA and YSYEKL. Between the trimmed V and J ends, which lost 4 bases and 0 bases, there was a span of 16 bases. The CDR3 totals 17 residues. CDR3 sequence reads: CASSRITGRSSYNEQFF. The CDR3 DNA follows: TGCGCCAGCAGCCGGATCACAGGCCGAAGCTCCTACAATGAGCAGTTCTTC.

V and J are TRBV18 and TRBJ1-2, with D tentatively TRBD1 (6 bases). The germline V and J ends were trimmed by 3 bases and 4 bases, with 12 bases remaining between them. There are 14 residues in the CDR3. Germline CDR1 reads KGHSH; CDR2 reads LQKENI. CDR3 sequence: CASSPNRQVYGYTF. As DNA, the CDR3 is TGTGCCAGCTCACCGAACAGACAGGTCTATGGCTACACCTTC. The full variable domain, rest sourced from reference TRBV18 and TRBJ1-2, is NAGVMQNPRHLVRRRGQEARLRCSPMKGHSHVYWYRQLPEEGLKFMVYLQKENIIDESGMPKERFSAEFPKEGPSILRIQQVVRGDSAAYFCASSPNRQVYGYTFGSGTRLTVV.

The chain combines TRBV19 with TRBJ2-1; TRBD1 matches 8 bases. Per the germline V gene, CDR1 is LNHDA and CDR2 is SQIVND (reference sequence). The ends lost 1 base at V and 3 bases at J; junction bases unmatched: 8. The CDR3 runs to 17 residues. CDR3 coding DNA: TGTGCCAGTAGTATAGTACAGCGGACAGGGTTCTACAATGAGCAGTTCTTC. It codes for CASSIVQRTGFYNEQFF.

This chain uses TRBV7-6 with TRBJ2-7; possible D gene TRBD1, 6 bases. This CDR3 region has 15 residues. The V gene lost 1 base and the J gene lost 2 bases, with 12 bases spanning the gap. Germline V CDR1 and CDR2: SGHVS, FNYEAQ. CDR3 in DNA: TGTGCCAGCAGCTTAGAGGGGGTCCCCACCTACGAGCAGTACTTC. Its protein product is CASSLEGVPTYEQYF.

The genes are TRBV7-2 and TRBJ1-2; TRBD1 agrees at 9 bases. CDR1 is SGHTA and CDR2 is FQGNSA in the germline V gene. CDR3 length: 17 residues. V trimming: 4 bases; J trimming: 3 bases; junction bases outside the gene matches: 12. The CDR3 region has the DNA TGTGCCAGCAGCTCACAGGGGGCAGGGGGCCGCGACTATGGCTACACCTTC. Translating it yields CASSSQGAGGRDYGYTF.

The chain employs TRBV12-3 or TRBV12-4 and TRBJ1-1, with TRBD1 as a possible D gene (5 bases). V lost 6 bases and J lost 3, with 11 bases in between. The CDR3 length is 13 residues. The CDR3 DNA is TGTGCCAGCAGAAGTCAGGGATACACTGAAGCTTTCTTT. It is translated as CASRSQGYTEAFF.

The chain joins TRBV18 to TRBJ2-7; D gene ambiguous. V lost 4 bases and J lost 2, with 12 bases in between. CDR3 size: 14 residues. The V gene's germline CDR1 is KGHSH and CDR2 LQKENI. CDR3 region: CASSLFSTTYEQYF. The CDR3 DNA follows: TGTGCCAGCTCACTCTTCAGCACTACCTACGAGCAGTACTTC. The full variable domain, rest sourced from reference TRBV18 and TRBJ2-7, is NAGVMQNPRHLVRRRGQEARLRCSPMKGHSHVYWYRQLPEEGLKFMVYLQKENIIDESGMPKERFSAEFPKEGPSILRIQQVVRGDSAAYFCASSLFSTTYEQYFGPGTRLTVT.

This sequence joins TRBV18 and TRBJ2-1; a weak D match, TRBD1 (6 bases). The V end was cut by 2 bases, the J end by 3 bases, with 17 bases between. The CDR3 sequence is 17 residues long. Germline CDR1 and CDR2: KGHSH and LQKENI. The CDR3 spells CASSPFTPQGNYNEQFF. The DNA of the CDR3 is TGTGCCAGCTCACCATTCACTCCTCAGGGGAACTACAATGAGCAGTTCTTC.

This clone was seen a handful of times. CDR3 sequence: CASSLRAPEGSPLHF. The DNA of the CDR3 is TGTGCCAGCAGTCTTCGGGCCCCGGAGGGTTCACCCCTCCACTTT. The chain has TRBV28 and TRBJ1-6; D is uncertain. Germline values: CDR1 MDHEN, CDR2 SYDVKM. With 5 bases removed from V and 9 bases from J, the gap between germline ends came to 17 bases. This CDR3 comprises 15 residues.

V is TRBV11-2 and J is TRBJ2-5, with a tentative D call TRBD2 (7 bases). Trimming took off 3 bases at V and 4 bases at J, with 15 bases between the two ends. Germline assignment: CDR1 SGHAT and CDR2 FQNNGV. The CDR3 runs to 15 residues. CDR3 in amino acids: CASSLGGPVRETQYF. CDR3 nucleotides: TGTGCCAGCAGCTTGGGGGGGCCGGTCCGAGAGACCCAGTACTTC.

The genes are TRBV15 and TRBJ2-7; 9 nucleotides line up with TRBD2. The CDR3 runs to 15 residues. Germline trimming cut 4 bases from V and 1 base from J; bases unmatched to any gene: 5. Germline loops: CDR1 LNHNV, CDR2 YYDKDF (reference sequence). DNA of the CDR3: TGTGCCACCAGCATTGGGACTAGCAGTTCCTACGAGCAGTACTTC. This encodes CATSIGTSSSYEQYF.